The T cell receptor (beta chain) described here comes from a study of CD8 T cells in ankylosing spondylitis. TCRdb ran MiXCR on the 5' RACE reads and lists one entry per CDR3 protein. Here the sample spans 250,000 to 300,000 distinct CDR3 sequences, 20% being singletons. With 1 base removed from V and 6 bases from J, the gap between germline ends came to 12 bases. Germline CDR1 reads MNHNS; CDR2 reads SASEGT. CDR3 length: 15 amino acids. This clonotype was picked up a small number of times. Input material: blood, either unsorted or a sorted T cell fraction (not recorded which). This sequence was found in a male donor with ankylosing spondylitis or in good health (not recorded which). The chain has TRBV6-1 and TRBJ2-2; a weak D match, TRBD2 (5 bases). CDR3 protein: CASSEGTSGPGELFF. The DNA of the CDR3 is TGTGCCAGCAGTGAAGGGACTTCTGGCCCCGGGGAGCTGTTTTTT.